The sequence of this T cell receptor (beta chain) was determined in a study of T cells expressing NK-cell markers (dated by TCRdb to about 2020). For the study in its entirety: Three sorted T-cell subsets (CD3+CD56+NKG2C+, CD3+CD56+NKG2C- and CD3+CD56-NKG2C+) from seven to nine donors had their TCR beta-chain repertoires profiled. Among the eight sequenced donors, only one was HCMV-seronegative, while the other seven were HCMV-seropositive. The eight sequenced donors were randomly selected healthy volunteers, three men and five women. The libraries were sequenced on Illumina HiSeq 2000/2500, MiSeq or NextSeq, producing 2 x 150 bp reads.

These reads were obtained on an Illumina HiSeq 2000. 5'RACE template switching, by which a universal primer site and unique molecular identifiers were added, was used to make TCR beta cDNA libraries. cDNA synthesis was primed from the TCR beta constant segment, followed by two successive PCR amplification steps. The paper's data handling went like this. MIGEC was used to demultiplex reads and group reads by UMI, and MiTCR was used to assemble and quantify clonotypes. To exclude erroneous sequences, any TCR cDNA sequence not supported by at least two reads was discarded. The tcR package was used for downstream repertoire analysis, with clonotypes matched between fractions based on CDR3 nucleotide sequence plus V segment. Antigen specificity was annotated against VDJdb with VDJmatch, allowing one amino acid substitution in CDR3. Reprocessed by TCRdb, the reads give a single entry per CDR3 protein sequence, without DNA. The V and J calls were determined by TCRdb, not by the authors. The table kept for this sample lists approximately 420,000 distinct CDR3 sequences. About 10% of the sample rests with the top ten.

Summary of the overall study and its limitations: It remained unclear whether the expanded NKG2C-expressing T cell clones were specific for HCMV antigens. In five to seven donors, the dominant CD3+CD56+NKG2C+ clonotypes were found to rank among the top 10 CD8+ clonotypes and to make up roughly 1.0-7.5% of CD8+ T cells. Those dominant clonotypes were again the most abundant among CD3+CD56-NKG2C+ cells in four donors, at about 28.3-65%.

Of note for this clonotype: Its antigen has not been determined.

From a lookup of the germline V gene, CDR1 and CDR2 are ENHRY and SYGVKD. Including the terminal cysteine and phenylalanine, the CDR3 comprises 12 residues. The DNA sequence is not available. HCMV-specific IgG was detected in serum with a commercial ELISA kit to determine HCMV serostatus. Ficoll density gradient centrifugation was used to isolate peripheral blood mononuclear cells from blood. This clonotype was sampled from a woman in her forties or fifties in good health. Donor details come from another sample of the same person, matched by shared clones. The chain is encoded by TRBV10-3 joined to TRBJ2-3. The sample comprised blood T cells: a sorted CD56 or NKG2C T cell subset, CD4+ or CD8+ T cells, or bulk PBMC T cells (not recorded which). For the CDR3, the sequence is CALTDGTDTQYF.